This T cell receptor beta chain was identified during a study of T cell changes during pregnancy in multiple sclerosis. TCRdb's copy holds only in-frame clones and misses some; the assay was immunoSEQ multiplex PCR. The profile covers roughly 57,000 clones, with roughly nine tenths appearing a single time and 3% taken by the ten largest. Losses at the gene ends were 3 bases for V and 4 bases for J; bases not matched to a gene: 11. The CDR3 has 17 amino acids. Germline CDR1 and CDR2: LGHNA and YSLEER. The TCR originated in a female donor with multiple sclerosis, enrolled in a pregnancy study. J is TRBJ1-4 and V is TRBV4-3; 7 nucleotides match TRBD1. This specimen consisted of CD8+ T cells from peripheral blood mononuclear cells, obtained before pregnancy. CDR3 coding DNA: TGCGCCAGCAGCCATGGAGAACTGACAGGGATTAATGAAAAACTGTTTTTT. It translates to CASSHGELTGINEKLFF.